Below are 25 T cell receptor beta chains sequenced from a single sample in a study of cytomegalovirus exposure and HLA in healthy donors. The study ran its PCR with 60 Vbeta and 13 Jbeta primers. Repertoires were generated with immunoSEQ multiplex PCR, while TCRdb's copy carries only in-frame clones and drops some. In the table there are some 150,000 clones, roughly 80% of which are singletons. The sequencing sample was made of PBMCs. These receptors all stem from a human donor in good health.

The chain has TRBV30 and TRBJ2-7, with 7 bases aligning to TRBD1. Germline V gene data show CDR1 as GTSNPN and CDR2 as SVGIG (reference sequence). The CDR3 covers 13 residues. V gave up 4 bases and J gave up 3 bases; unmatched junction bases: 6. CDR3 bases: TGTGCCTGGACGCCAGACAGGGTCTACGAGCAGTACTTC. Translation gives CAWTPDRVYEQYF.

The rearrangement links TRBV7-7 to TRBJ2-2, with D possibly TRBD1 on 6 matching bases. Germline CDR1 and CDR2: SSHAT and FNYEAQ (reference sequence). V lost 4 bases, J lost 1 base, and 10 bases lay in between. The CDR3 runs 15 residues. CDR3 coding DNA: TGTGCCAGCAGCTGGGGGCTGGTGAACACCGGGGAGCTGTTTTTT. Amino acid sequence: CASSWGLVNTGELFF.

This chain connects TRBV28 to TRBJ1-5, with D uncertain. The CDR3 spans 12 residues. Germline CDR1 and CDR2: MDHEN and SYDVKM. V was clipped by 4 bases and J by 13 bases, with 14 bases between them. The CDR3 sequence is CASSSPGRLQHF. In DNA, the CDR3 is TGTGCCAGCAGTTCTCCGGGGAGGCTGCAGCATTTT.

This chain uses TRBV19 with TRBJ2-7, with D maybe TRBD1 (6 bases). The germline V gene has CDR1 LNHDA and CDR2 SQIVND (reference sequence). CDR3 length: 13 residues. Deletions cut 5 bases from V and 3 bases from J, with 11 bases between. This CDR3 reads CASSPRQDYEQYF. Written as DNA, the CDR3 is TGTGCCAGTAGTCCCCGACAGGACTACGAGCAGTACTTC. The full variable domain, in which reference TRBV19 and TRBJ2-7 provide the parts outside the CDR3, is DGGITQSPKYLFRKEGQNVTLSCEQNLNHDAMYWYRQDPGQGLRLIYYSQIVNDFQKGDIAEGYSVSREKKESFPLTVTSAQKNPTAFYLCASSPRQDYEQYFGPGTRLTVT.

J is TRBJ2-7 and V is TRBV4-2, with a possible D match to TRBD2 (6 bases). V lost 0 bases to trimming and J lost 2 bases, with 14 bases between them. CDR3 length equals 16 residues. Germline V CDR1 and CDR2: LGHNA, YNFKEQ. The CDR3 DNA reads TGTGCCAGCAGCCAAGATGATGACGGGAGCACCTACGAGCAGTACTTC. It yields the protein CASSQDDDGSTYEQYF.

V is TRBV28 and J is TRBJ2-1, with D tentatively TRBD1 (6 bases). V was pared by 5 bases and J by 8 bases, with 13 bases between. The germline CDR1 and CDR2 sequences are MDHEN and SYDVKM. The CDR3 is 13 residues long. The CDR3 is CASSTGYWDEQFF. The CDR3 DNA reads TGTGCCAGCAGTACAGGGTATTGGGATGAGCAGTTCTTC.

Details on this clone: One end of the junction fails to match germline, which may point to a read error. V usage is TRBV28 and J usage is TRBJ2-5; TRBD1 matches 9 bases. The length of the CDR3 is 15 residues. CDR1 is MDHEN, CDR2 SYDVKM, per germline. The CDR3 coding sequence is TGTGCCAGCAGTTTGCTGGGACAGGGAAAAGAGGCCCAGTACTTC. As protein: CASSLLGQGKEAQYF.

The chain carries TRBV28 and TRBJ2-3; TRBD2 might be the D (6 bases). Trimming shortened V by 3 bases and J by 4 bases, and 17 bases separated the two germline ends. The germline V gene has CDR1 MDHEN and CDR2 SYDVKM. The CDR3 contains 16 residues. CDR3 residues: CASSLGGGMRADTQYF. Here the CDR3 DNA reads TGTGCCAGCAGTTTGGGAGGCGGAATGAGGGCAGATACGCAGTATTTT. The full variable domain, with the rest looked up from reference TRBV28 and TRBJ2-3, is DVKVTQSSRYLVKRTGEKVFLECVQDMDHENMFWYRQDPGLGLRLIYFSYDVKMKEKGDIPEGYSVSREKKERFSLILESASTNQTSMYLCASSLGGGMRADTQYFGPGTRLTVL.

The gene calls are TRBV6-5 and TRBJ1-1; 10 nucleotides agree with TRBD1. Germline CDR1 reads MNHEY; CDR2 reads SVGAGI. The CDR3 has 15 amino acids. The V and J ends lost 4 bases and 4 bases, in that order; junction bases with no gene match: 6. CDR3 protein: CASSFRQGARTEAFF. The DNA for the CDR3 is TGTGCCAGCAGTTTTCGACAGGGGGCACGCACTGAAGCTTTCTTT.

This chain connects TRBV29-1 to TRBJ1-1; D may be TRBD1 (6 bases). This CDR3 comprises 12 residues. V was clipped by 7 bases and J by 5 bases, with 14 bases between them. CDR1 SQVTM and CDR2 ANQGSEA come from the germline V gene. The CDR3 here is CSAQKGGTEAFF. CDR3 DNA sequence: TGCAGCGCCCAAAAAGGGGGAACTGAAGCTTTCTTT.

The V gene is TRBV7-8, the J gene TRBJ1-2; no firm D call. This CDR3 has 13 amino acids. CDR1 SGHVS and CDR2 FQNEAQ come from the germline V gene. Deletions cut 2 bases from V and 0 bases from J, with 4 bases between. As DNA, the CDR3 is TGTGCCAGCAGCTTACAGGCTAACTATGGCTACACCTTC. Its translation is CASSLQANYGYTF.

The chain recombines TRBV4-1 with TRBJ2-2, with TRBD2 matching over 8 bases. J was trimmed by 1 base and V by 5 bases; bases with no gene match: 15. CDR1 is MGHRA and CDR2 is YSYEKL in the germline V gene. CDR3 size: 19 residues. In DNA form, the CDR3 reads TGCGCCAGCAGCAAAGGCCTGGGGGGCCGGGGGGGGAACACCGGGGAGCTGTTTTTT. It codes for CASSKGLGGRGGNTGELFF.

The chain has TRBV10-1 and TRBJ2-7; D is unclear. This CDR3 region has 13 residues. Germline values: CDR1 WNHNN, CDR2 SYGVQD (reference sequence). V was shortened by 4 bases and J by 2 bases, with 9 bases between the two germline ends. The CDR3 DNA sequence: TGCGCCAGCAGTGTGAACAGAGCCTACGAGCAGTACTTC. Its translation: CASSVNRAYEQYF.

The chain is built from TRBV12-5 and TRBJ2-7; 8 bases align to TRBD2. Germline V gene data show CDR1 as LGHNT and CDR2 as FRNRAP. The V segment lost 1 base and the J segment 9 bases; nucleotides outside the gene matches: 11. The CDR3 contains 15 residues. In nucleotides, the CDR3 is TGTGCTAGTGGTTTGGCCCCGGGACTAGGCGATGGGCAGTACTTC. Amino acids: CASGLAPGLGDGQYF.

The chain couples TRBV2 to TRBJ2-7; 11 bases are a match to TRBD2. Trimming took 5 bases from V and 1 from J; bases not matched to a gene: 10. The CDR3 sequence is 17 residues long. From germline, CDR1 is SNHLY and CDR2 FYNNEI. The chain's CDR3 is CASSPPVGLAGSYEQYF. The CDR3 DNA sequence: TGTGCCAGCAGTCCCCCCGTCGGACTAGCGGGTTCCTACGAGCAGTACTTC.

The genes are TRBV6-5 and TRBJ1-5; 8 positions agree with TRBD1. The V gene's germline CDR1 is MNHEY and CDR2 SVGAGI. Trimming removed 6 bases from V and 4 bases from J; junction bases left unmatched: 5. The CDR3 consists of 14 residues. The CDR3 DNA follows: TGTGCCAGCAGGCCCGGGACAGGTAATCAGCCCCAGCATTTT. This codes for CASRPGTGNQPQHF.

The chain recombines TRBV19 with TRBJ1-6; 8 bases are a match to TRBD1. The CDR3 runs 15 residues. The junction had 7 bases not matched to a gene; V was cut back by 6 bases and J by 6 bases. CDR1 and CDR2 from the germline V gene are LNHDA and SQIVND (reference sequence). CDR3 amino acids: CASSDGQGPNSPLHF. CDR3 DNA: TGTGCCAGTAGCGACGGACAGGGACCTAATTCACCCCTCCACTTT.

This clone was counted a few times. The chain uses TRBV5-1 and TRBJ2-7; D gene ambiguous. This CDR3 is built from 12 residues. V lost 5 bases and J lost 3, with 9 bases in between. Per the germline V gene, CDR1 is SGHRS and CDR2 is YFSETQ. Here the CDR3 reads CASRREYYEQYF. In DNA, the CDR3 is TGCGCCAGCAGGCGAGAATACTACGAGCAGTACTTC.

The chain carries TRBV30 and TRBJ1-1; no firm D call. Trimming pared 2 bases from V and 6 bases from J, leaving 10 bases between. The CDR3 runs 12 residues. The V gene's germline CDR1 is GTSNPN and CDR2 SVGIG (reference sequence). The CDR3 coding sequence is TGTGCCTGGAGTTTTTACGGTTCTGAAGCTTTCTTT. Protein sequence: CAWSFYGSEAFF.

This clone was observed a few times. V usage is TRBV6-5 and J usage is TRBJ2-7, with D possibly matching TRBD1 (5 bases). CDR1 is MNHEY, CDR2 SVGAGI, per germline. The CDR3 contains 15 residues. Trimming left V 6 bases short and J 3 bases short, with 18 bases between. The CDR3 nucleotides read TGTGCCAGCAGAATGTCAGTTACCAGGGACTACGAGCAGTACTTC. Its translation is CASRMSVTRDYEQYF.

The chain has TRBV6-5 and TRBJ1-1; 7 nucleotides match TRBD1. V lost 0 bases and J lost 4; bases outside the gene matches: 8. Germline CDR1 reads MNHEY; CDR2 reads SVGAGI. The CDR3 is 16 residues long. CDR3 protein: CASSYSGQPRGTEAFF. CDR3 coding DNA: TGTGCCAGCAGTTACTCGGGACAGCCCCGCGGCACTGAAGCTTTCTTT.

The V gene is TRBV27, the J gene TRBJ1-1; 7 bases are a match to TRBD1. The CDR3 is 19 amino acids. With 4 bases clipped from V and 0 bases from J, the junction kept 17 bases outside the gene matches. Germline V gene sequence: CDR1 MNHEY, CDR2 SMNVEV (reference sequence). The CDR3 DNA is TGTGCCAGCAGTTGCAGAGTACGGGACAGCTCAATTATGAACACTGAAGCTTTCTTT. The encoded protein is CASSCRVRDSSIMNTEAFF.

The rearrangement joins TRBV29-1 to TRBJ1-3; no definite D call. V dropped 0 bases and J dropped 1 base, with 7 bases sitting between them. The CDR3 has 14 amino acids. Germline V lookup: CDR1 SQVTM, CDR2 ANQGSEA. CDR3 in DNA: TGCAGCGTTGAAGATTGGGAGTCTGGAAACACCATATATTTT. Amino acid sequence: CSVEDWESGNTIYF.

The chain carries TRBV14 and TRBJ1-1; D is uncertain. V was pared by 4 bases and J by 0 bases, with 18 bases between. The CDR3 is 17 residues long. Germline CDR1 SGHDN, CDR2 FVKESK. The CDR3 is CASSRSGGRNMNTEAFF. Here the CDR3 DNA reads TGTGCCAGCAGCCGGAGTGGAGGGAGAAACATGAACACTGAAGCTTTCTTT.

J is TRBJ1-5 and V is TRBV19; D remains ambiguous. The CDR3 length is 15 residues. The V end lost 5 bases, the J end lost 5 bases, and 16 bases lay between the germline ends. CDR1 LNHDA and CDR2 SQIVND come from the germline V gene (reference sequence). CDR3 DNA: TGTGCCAGTAGTCCATTAACCACCGCAGATCAGCCCCAGCATTTT. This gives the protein CASSPLTTADQPQHF.